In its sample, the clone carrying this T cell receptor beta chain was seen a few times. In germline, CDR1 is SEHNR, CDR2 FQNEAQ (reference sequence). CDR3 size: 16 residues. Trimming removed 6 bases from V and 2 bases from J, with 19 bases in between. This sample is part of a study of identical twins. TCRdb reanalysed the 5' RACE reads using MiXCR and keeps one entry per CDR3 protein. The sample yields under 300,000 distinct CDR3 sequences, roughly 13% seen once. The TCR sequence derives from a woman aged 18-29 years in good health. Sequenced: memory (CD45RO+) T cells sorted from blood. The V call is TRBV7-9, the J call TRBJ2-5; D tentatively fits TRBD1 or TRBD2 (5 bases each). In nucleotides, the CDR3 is TGTGCCAGCAGACCGGCTGATGGGGACGGGCAAGAGACCCAGTACTTC. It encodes CASRPADGDGQETQYF.